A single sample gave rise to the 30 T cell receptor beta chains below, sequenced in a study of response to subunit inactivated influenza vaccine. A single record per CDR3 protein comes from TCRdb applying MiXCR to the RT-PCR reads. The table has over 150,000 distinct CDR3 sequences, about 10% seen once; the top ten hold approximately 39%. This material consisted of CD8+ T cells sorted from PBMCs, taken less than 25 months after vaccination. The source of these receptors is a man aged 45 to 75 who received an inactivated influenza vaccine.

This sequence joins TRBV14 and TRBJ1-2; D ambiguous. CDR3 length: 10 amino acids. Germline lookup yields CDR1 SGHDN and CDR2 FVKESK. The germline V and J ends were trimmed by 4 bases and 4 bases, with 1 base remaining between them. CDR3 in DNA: TGTGCCAGCAGCCTCTATGGCTACACCTTC. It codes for CASSLYGYTF.

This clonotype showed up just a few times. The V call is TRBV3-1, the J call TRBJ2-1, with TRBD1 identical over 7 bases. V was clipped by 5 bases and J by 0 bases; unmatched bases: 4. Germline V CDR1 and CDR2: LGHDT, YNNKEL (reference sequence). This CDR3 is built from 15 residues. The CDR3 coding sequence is TGTGCCAGCAGCTCCCCAGGGGGCTCCTACAATGAGCAGTTCTTC. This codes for CASSSPGGSYNEQFF.

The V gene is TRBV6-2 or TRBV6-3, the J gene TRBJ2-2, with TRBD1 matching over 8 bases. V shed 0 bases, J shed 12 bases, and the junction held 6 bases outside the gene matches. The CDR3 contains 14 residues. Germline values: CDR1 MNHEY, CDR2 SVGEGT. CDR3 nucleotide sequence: TGTGCCAGCAGTTACTCGGAGCAGGGGGCCCAGCTGTTTTTT. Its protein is CASSYSEQGAQLFF.

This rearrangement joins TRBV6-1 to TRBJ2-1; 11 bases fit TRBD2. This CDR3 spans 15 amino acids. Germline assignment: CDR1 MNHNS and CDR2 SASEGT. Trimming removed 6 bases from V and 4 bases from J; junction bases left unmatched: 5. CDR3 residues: CASSTSGGPYNEQFF. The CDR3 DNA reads TGTGCCAGCAGCACTAGCGGGGGCCCATACAATGAGCAGTTCTTC.

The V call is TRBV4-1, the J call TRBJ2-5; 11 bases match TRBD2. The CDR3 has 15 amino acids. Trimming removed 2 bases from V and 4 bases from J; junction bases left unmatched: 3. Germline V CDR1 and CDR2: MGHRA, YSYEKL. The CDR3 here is CASSQTSGGGETQYF. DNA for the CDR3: TGCGCCAGCAGCCAAACTAGCGGGGGAGGAGAGACCCAGTACTTC.

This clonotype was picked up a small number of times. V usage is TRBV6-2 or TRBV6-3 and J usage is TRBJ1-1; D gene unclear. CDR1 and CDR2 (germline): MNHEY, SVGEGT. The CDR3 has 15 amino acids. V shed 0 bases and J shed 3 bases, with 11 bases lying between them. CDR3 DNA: TGTGCCAGCAGTTACTCGACTGGGGAGGACACTGAAGCTTTCTTT. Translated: CASSYSTGEDTEAFF.

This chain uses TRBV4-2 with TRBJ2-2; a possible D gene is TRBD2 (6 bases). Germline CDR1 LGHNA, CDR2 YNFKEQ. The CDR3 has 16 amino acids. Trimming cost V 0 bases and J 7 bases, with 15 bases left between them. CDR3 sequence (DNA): TGTGCCAGCAGCCAAGAATATGCGGGATATGGCGGGGAGCTGTTTTTT. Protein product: CASSQEYAGYGGELFF.

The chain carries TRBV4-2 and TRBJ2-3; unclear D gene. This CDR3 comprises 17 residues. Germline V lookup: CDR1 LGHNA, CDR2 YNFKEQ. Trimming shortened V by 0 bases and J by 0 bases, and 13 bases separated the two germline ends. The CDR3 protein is CASSQDLLAISTDTQYF. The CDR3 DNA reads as TGTGCCAGCAGCCAAGATCTCCTGGCGATTAGCACAGATACGCAGTATTTT.

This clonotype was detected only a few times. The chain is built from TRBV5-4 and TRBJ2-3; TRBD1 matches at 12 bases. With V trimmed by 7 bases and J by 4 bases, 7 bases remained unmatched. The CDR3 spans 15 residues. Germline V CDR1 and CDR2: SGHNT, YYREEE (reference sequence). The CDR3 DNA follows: TGTGCCAGCTTGGGACAGGGGGCGCCCCCAGATACGCAGTATTTT. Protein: CASLGQGAPPDTQYF.

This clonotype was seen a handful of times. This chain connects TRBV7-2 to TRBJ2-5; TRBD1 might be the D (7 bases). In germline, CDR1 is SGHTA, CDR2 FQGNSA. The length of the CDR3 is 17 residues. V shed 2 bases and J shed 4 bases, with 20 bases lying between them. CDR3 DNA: TGTGCCAGCAGCTTACTGGCCAGGAGGGGGCGGGGAGAGACCCAGTACTTC. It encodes CASSLLARRGRGETQYF.

CDR3 protein: CASSYTGNSYEQYF. CDR3 in DNA: TGTGCCAGCAGTTACACTGGCAACTCCTACGAGCAGTACTTC. This chain links TRBV6-5 with TRBJ2-7; D is undetermined. V lost 2 bases and J 0 bases, leaving 8 bases between the germline ends. This CDR3 has 14 amino acids. The V gene's germline CDR1 is MNHEY and CDR2 SVGAGI.

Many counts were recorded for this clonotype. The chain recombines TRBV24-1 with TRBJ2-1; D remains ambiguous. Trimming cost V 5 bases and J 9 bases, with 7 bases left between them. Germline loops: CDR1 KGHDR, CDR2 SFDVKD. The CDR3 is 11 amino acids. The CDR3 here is CATSVGVEQFF. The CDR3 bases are TGTGCCACCAGTGTAGGAGTTGAGCAGTTCTTC.

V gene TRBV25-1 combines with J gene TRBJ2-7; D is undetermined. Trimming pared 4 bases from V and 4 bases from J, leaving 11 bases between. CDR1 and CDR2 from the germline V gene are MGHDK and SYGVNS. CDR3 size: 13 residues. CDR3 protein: CASSGRVRYEQYF. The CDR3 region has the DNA TGTGCCAGCAGTGGTCGGGTCCGATACGAGCAGTACTTC.

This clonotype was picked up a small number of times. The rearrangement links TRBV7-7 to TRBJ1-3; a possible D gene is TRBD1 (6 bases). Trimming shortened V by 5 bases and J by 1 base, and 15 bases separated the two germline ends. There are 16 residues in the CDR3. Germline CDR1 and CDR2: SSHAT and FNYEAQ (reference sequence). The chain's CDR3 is CASSLTGFGSGNTIYF. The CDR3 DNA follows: TGTGCCAGCAGCCTAACAGGGTTTGGATCTGGAAACACCATATATTTT.

CDR3 sequence: CASRAASYNEQFF. DNA for the CDR3: TGTGCCAGCAGGGCAGCTTCCTACAATGAGCAGTTCTTC. This sequence joins TRBV14 and TRBJ2-1; no definite D call. The CDR3 is 13 amino acids. The germline gives CDR1 SGHDN, CDR2 FVKESK. Trimming left V 6 bases short and J 1 base short, with 7 bases between.

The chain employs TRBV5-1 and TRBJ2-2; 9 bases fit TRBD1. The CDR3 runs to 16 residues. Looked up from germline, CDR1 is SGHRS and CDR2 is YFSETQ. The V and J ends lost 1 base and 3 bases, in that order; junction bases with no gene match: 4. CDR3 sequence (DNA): TGCGCCAGCAGCTTGAAGGACAGGGGTTACACCGGGGAGCTGTTTTTT. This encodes CASSLKDRGYTGELFF.

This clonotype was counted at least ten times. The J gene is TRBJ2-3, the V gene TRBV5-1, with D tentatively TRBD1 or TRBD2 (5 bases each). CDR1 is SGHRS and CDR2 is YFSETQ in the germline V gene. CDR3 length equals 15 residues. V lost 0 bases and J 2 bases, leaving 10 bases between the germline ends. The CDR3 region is CASSLVGGTTDTQYF. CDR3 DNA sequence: TGCGCCAGCAGCTTGGTGGGTGGGACCACAGATACGCAGTATTTT.

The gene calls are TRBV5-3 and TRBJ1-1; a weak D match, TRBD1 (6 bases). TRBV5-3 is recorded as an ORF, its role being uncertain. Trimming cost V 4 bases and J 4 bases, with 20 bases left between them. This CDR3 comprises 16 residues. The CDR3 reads CARSMLNRVLSTEAFF. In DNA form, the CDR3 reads TGTGCCAGAAGCATGCTAAACAGGGTCCTGAGCACTGAAGCTTTCTTT.

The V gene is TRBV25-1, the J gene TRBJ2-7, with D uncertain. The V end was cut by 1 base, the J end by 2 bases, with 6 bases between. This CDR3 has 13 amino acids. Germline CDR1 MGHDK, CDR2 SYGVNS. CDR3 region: CASSEFLTYEQYF. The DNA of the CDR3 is TGTGCCAGCAGTGAATTCCTTACCTACGAGCAGTACTTC.

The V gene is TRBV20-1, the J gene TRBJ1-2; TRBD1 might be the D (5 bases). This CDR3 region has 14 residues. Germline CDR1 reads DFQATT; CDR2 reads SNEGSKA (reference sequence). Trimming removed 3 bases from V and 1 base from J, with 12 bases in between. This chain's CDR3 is CSASGVQVNYGYTF. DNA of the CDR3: TGCAGTGCTAGTGGTGTACAGGTTAACTATGGCTACACCTTC.

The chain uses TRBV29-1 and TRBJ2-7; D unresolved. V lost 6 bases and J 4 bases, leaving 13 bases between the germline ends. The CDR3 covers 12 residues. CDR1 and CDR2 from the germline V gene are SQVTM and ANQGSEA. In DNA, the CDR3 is TGCAGCGTGACTGAGGAACTGTACGAGCAGTACTTC. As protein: CSVTEELYEQYF.

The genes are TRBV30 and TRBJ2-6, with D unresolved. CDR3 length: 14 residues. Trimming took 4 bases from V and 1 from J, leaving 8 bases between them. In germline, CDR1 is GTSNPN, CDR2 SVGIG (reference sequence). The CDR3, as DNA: TGTGCCTGGAATTGGCAGTCTGGGGCCAACGTCCTGACTTTC. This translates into CAWNWQSGANVLTF.

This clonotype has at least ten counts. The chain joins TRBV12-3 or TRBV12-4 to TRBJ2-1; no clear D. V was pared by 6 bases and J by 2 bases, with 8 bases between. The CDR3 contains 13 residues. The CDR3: CASSAGPYNEQFF. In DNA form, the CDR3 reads TGTGCCAGCAGCGCCGGCCCCTACAATGAGCAGTTCTTC.

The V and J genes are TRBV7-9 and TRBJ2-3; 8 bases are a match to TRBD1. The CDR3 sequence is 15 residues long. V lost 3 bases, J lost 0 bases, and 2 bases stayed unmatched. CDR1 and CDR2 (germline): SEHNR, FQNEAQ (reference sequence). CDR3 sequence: CASSFGQGSTDTQYF. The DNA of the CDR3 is TGTGCCAGCAGCTTCGGACAGGGTAGCACAGATACGCAGTATTTT.

The CDR3 spells CATSRDRRVSSYEQYF. The CDR3 DNA reads TGTGCCACCAGCAGAGATCGGCGGGTGAGCTCCTACGAGCAGTACTTC. The chain recombines TRBV15 with TRBJ2-7; weak D call: TRBD2 (5 bases). CDR3 length equals 16 residues. The germline V gene encodes CDR1 LNHNV and CDR2 YYDKDF (reference sequence). Between the trimmed V and J ends, which lost 0 bases and 0 bases, there was a span of 12 bases.

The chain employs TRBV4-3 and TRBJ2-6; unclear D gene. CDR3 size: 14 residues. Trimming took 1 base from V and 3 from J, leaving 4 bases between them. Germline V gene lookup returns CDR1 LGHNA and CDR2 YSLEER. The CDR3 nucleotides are TGCGCCAGCAGCCAAGGTGGTGGGGCCAACGTCCTGACTTTC. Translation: CASSQGGGANVLTF.

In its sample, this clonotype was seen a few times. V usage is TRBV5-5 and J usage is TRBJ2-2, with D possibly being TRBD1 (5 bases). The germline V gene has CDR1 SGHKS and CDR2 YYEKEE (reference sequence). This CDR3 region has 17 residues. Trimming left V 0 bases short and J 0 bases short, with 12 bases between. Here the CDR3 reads CASSLVGAGPNTGELFF. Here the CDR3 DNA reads TGTGCCAGCAGCTTGGTCGGTGCAGGGCCGAACACCGGGGAGCTGTTTTTT. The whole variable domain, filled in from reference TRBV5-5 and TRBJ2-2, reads DAGVTQSPTHLIKTRGQQVTLRCSPISGHKSVSWYQQVLGQGPQFIFQYYEKEERGRGNFPDRFSARQFPNYSSELNVNALLLGDSALYLCASSLVGAGPNTGELFFGEGSRLTVL.

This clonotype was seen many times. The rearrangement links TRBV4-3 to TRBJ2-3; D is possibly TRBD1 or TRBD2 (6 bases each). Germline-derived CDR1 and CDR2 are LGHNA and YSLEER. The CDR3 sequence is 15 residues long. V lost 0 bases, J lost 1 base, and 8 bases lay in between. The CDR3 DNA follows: TGCGCCAGCAGCCAAGATGGGGGGCGCACAGATACGCAGTATTTT. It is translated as CASSQDGGRTDTQYF.

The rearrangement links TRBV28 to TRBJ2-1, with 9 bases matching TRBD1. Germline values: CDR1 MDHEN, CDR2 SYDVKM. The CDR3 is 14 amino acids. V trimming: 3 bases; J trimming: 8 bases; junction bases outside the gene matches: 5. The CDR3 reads CASSFGTGIDEQFF. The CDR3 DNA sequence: TGTGCCAGCAGTTTCGGGACAGGGATCGATGAGCAGTTCTTC. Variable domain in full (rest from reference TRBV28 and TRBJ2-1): DVKVTQSSRYLVKRTGEKVFLECVQDMDHENMFWYRQDPGLGLRLIYFSYDVKMKEKGDIPEGYSVSREKKERFSLILESASTNQTSMYLCASSFGTGIDEQFFGPGTRLTVL.

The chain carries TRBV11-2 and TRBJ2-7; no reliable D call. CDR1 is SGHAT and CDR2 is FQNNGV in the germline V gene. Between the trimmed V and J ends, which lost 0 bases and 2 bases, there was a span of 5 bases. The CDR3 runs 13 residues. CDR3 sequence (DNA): TGTGCCAGCAGCTTAGAACCTCCCTACGAGCAGTACTTC. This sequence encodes CASSLEPPYEQYF.